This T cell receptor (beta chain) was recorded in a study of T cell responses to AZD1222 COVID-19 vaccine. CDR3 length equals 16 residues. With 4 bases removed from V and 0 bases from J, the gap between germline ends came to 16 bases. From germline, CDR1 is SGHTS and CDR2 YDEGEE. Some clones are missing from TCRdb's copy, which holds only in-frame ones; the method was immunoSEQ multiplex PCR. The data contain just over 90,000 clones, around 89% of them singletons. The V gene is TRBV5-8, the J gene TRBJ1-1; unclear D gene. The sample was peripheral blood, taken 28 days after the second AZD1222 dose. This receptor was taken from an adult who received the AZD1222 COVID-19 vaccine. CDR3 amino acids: CASSPIPFFMNTEAFF. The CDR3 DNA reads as TGTGCCAGCAGCCCCATCCCGTTTTTCATGAACACTGAAGCTTTCTTT.